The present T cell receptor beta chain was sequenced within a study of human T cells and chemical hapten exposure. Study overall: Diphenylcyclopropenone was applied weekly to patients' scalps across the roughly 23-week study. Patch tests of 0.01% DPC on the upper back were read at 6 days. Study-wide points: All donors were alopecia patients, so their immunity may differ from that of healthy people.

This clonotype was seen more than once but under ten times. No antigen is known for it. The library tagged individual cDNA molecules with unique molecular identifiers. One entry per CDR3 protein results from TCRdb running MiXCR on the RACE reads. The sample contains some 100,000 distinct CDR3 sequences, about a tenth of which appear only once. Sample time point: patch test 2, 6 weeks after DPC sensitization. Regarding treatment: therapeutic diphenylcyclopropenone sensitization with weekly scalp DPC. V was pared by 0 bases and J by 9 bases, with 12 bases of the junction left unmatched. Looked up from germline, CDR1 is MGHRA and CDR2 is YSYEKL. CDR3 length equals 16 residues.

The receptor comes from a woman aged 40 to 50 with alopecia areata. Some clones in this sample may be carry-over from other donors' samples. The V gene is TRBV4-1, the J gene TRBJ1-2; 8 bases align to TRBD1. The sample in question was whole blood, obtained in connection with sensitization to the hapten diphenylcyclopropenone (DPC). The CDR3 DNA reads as TGCGCCAGCAGCCAAGAACGACAGGGGCTACCCCGGAGCTACACCTTC. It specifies CASSQERQGLPRSYTF.